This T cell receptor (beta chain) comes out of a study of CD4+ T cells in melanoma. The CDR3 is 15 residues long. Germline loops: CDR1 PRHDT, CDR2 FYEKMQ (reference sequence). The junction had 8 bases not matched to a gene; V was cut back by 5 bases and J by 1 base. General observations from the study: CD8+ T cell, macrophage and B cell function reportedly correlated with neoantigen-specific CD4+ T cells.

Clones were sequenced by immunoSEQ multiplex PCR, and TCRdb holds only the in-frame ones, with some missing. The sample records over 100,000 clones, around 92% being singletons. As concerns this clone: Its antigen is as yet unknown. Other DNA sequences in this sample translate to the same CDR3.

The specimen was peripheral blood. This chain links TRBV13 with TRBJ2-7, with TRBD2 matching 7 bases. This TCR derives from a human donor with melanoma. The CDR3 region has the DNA TGTGCCAGCAGCGCGCAGGGAGGGGATTCCTACGAGCAGTACTTC. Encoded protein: CASSAQGGDSYEQYF.